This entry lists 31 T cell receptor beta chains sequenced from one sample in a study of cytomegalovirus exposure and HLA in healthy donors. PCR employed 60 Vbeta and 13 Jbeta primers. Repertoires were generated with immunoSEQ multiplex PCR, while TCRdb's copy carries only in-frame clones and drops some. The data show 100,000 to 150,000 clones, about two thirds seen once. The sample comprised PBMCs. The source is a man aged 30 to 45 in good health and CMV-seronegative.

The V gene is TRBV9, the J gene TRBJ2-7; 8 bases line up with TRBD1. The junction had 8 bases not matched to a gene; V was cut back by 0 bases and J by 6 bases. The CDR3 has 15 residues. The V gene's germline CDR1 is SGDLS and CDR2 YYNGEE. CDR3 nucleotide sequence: TGTGCCAGCAGCGTAGCTGGGACAGGTCACCGCGAGCAGTACTTC. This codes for CASSVAGTGHREQYF.

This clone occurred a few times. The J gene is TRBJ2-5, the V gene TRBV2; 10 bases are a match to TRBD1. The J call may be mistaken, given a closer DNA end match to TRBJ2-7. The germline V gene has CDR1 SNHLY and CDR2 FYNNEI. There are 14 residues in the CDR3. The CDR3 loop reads CASTRTGGPHEQYF. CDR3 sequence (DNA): TGTGCCAGCACCCGGACAGGGGGACCCCACGAGCAGTACTTC.

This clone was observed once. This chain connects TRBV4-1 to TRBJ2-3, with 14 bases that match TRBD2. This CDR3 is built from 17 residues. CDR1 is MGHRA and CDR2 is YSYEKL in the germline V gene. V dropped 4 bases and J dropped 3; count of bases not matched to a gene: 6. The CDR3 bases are TGCGCCAGCAGCCCCATGGGACTAGCGGGGGATACAGATACGCAGTATTTT. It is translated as CASSPMGLAGDTDTQYF.

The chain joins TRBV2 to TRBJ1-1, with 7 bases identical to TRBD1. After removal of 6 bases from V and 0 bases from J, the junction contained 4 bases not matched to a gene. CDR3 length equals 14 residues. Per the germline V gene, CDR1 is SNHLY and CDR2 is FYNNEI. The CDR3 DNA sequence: TGTGCCAGCAGAGGGACAGCCGTGAACACTGAAGCTTTCTTT. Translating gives CASRGTAVNTEAFF.

The CDR3 sequence: CASSLAQGAGYEQYF. As DNA, the CDR3 is TGCGCCAGCAGCTTGGCACAGGGGGCTGGCTACGAGCAGTACTTC. The V call is TRBV5-1, the J call TRBJ2-5; 9 nucleotides agree with TRBD1. The J call may be in error: the DNA end matches TRBJ2-7 better. This CDR3 is 15 amino acids long. Germline V CDR1 and CDR2: SGHRS, YFSETQ.

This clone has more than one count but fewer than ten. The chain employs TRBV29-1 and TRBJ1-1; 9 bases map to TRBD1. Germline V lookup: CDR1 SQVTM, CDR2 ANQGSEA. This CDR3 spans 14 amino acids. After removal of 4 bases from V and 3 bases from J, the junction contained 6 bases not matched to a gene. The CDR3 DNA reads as TGCAGCGTTGCGCCACAGGGGGCGGACACTGAAGCTTTCTTT. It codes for CSVAPQGADTEAFF.

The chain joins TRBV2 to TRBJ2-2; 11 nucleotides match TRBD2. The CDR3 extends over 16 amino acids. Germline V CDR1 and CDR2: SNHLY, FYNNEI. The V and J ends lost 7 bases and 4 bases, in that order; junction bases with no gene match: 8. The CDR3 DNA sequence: TGTGCCAGCAAAGCTAGCGGGGGGCCGGGCACCGGGGAGCTGTTTTTT. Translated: CASKASGGPGTGELFF.

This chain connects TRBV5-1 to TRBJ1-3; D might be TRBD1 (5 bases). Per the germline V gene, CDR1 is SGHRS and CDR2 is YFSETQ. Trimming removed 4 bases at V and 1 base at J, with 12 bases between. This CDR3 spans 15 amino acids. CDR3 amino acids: CASSLSGGSGNTIYF. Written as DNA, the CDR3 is TGCGCCAGCAGCCTTAGCGGGGGGTCTGGAAACACCATATATTTT.

CDR3 coding DNA: TGTGCCAGCAGTTACTCGAGCCTCTCTGGGGCCAACGTCCTGACTTTC. As protein: CASSYSSLSGANVLTF. The chain recombines TRBV6-5 with TRBJ2-6, with D hard to call. This CDR3 has 16 residues. V lost 0 bases to trimming and J lost 0 bases, with 6 bases between them. Germline assignment: CDR1 MNHEY and CDR2 SVGAGI.

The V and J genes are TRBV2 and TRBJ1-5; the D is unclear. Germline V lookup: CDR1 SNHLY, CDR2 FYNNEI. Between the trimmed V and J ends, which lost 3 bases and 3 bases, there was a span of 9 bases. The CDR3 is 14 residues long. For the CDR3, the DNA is TGTGCCAGCAGTGAGGGCAGATCCAATCAGCCCCAGCATTTT. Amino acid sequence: CASSEGRSNQPQHF.

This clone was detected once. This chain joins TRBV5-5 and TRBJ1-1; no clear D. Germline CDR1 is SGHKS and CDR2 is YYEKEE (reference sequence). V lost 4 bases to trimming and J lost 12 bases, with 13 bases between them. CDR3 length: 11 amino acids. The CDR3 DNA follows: TGTGCCAGCAGCCCAGGCTACGAATCTTTCTTT. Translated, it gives CASSPGYESFF. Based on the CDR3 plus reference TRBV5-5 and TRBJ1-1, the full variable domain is DAGVTQSPTHLIKTRGQQVTLRCSPISGHKSVSWYQQVLGQGPQFIFQYYEKEERGRGNFPDRFSARQFPNYSSELNVNALLLGDSALYLCASSPGYESFFGQGTRLTVV.

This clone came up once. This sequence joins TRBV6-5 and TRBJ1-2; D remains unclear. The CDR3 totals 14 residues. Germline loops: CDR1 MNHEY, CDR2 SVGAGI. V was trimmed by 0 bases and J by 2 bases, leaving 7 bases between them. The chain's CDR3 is CASSYSEGNYGYTF. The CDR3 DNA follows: TGTGCCAGCAGTTACTCCGAGGGAAACTATGGCTACACCTTC.

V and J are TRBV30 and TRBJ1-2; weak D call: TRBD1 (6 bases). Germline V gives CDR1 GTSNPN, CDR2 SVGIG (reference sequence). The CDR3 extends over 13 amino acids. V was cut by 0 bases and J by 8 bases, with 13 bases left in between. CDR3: CAWSVQQGGGYTF. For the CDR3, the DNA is TGTGCCTGGAGTGTACAACAGGGTGGGGGCTACACCTTC.

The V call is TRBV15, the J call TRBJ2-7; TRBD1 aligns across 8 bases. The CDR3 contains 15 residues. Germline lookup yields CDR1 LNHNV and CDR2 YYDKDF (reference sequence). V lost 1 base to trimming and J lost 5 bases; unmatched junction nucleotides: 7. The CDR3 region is CATSRVLGQDHEQYF. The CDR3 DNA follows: TGTGCCACCAGCAGAGTCTTGGGACAGGACCACGAGCAGTACTTC. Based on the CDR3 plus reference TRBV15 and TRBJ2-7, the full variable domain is DAMVIQNPRYQVTQFGKPVTLSCSQTLNHNVMYWYQQKSSQAPKLLFHYYDKDFNNEADTPDNFQSRRPNTSFCFLDIRSPGLGDTAMYLCATSRVLGQDHEQYFGPGTRLTVT.

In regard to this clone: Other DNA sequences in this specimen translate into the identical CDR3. CDR3 coding DNA: TGTGCCAGCAGCTTATTGGCAGGGGGGACCGGGGAGCTGTTTTTT. Protein: CASSLLAGGTGELFF. The chain is built from TRBV7-9 and TRBJ2-2; tentatively, D is TRBD1 (7 bases). The CDR3 is made up of 15 amino acids. Germline CDR1 SEHNR, CDR2 FQNEAQ (reference sequence). The V and J ends lost 2 bases and 5 bases respectively, with 12 bases between them.

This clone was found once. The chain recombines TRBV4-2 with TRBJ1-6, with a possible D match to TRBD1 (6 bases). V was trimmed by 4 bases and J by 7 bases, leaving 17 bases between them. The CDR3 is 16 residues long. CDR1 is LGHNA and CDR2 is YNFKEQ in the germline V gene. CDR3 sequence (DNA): TGTGCCAGCAGCCTCGGAGGGGGGGTGACGAATTCACCCCTCCACTTT. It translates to CASSLGGGVTNSPLHF.

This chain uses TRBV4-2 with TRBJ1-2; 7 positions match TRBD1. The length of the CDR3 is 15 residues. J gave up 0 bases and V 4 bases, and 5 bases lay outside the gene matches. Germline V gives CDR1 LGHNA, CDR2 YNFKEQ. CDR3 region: CASSPAGTANYGYTF. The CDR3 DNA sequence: TGTGCCAGCAGCCCGGCGGGGACAGCTAACTATGGCTACACCTTC.

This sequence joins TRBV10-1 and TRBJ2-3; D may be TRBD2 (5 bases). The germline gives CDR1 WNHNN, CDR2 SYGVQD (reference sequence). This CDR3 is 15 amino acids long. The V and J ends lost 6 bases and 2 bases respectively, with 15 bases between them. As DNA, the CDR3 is TGCGCCAGCAGCCTACTAGTCCCAGACACAGATACGCAGTATTTT. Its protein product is CASSLLVPDTDTQYF.

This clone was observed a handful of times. CDR3: CASSTTTGSTDTQYF. DNA of the CDR3: TGTGCCAGCAGCACAACCACAGGGTCCACAGATACGCAGTATTTT. V is TRBV6-1 and J is TRBJ2-3; TRBD1 might be the D (6 bases). This CDR3 has 15 residues. V gave up 6 bases and J gave up 2 bases, with 15 bases separating them. Germline lookup yields CDR1 MNHNS and CDR2 SASEGT.

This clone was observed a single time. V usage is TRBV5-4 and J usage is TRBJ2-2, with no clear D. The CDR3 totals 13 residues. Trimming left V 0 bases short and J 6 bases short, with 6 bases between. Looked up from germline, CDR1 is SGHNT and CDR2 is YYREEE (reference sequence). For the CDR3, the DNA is TGTGCCAGCAGCTTGGGGCGGCCCGGGGAGCTGTTTTTT. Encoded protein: CASSLGRPGELFF.

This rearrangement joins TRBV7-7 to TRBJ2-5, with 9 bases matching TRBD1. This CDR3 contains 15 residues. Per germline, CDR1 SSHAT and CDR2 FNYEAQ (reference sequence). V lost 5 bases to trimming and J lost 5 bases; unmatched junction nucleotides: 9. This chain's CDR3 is CASSPYRGLRETQYF. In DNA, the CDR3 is TGTGCCAGCAGCCCATACAGGGGGCTGAGGGAGACCCAGTACTTC.

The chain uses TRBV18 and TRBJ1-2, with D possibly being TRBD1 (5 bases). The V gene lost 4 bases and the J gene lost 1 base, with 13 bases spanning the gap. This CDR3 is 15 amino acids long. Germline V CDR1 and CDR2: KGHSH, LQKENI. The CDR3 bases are TGTGCCAGCTCACGTACGACAGCGAGTAACTATGGCTACACCTTC. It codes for CASSRTTASNYGYTF.

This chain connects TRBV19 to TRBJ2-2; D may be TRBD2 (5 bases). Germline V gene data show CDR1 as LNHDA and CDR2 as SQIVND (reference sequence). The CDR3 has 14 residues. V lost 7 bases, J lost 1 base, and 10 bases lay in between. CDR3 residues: CASMSGQNTGELFF. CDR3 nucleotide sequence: TGTGCCAGTATGAGCGGCCAGAACACCGGGGAGCTGTTTTTT. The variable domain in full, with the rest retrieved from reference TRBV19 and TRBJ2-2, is DGGITQSPKYLFRKEGQNVTLSCEQNLNHDAMYWYRQDPGQGLRLIYYSQIVNDFQKGDIAEGYSVSREKKESFPLTVTSAQKNPTAFYLCASMSGQNTGELFFGEGSRLTVL.

The DNA of the CDR3 is TGTGCCAGCAGTGACGGTAGAGGGGGTACAGATACGCAGTATTTT. Translating it yields CASSDGRGGTDTQYF. The chain combines TRBV6-4 with TRBJ2-3, with a weak D call TRBD1 (6 bases). The V end lost 2 bases, the J end lost 3 bases, and 12 bases lay between the germline ends. The CDR3 loop spans 15 amino acids. Germline assignment: CDR1 MRHNA and CDR2 SNTAGT.

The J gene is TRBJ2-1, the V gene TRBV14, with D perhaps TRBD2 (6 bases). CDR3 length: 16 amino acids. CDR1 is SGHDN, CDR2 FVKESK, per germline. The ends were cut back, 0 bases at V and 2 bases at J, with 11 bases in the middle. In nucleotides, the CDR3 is TGTGCCAGCAGCCAAGATGGTCGCGGGACCTACAATGAGCAGTTCTTC. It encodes CASSQDGRGTYNEQFF. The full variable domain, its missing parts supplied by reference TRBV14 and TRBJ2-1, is EAGVTQFPSHSVIEKGQTVTLRCDPISGHDNLYWYRRVMGKEIKFLLHFVKESKQDESGMPNNRFLAERTGGTYSTLKVQPAELEDSGVYFCASSQDGRGTYNEQFFGPGTRLTVL.

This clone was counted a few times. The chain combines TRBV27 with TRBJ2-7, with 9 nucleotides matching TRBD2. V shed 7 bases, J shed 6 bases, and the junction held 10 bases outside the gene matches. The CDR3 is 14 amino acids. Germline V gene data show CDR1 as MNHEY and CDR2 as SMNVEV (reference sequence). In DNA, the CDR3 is TGTGCCAGCACTGCGGGGGGGGGATTTCGCGAGCAGTACTTC. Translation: CASTAGGGFREQYF.

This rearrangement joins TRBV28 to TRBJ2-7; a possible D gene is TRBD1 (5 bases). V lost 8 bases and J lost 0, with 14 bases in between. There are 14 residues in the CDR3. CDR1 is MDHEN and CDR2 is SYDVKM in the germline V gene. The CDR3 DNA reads TGTGCCAGCGGATCAGGGTCGACCTCCTACGAGCAGTACTTC. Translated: CASGSGSTSYEQYF.

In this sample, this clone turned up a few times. The DNA for the CDR3 is TGTGCCAGCACCGGGGACAGGGACGAGCAGTACTTC. It yields the protein CASTGDRDEQYF. The gene calls are TRBV6-6 and TRBJ2-7; 9 positions agree with TRBD1. The ends lost 7 bases at V and 5 bases at J; junction bases unmatched: 3. Looked up from germline, CDR1 is MNHNY and CDR2 is SVGAGI (reference sequence). The CDR3 totals 12 residues.

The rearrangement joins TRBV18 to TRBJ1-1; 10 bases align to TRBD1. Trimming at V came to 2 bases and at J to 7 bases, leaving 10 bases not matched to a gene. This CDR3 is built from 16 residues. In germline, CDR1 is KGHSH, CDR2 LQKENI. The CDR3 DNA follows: TGTGCCAGCTCACCAGTAGGCGGACAGGGGGTTTATGAAGCTTTCTTT. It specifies CASSPVGGQGVYEAFF.

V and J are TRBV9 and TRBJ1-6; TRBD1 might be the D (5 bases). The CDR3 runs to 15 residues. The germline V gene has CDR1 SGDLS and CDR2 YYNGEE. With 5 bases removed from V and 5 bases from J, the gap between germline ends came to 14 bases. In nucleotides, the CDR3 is TGTGCCAGCAGTGTTCAGGGAAACGATAATTCACCCCTCCACTTT. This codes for CASSVQGNDNSPLHF. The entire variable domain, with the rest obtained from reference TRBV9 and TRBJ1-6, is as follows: DSGVTQTPKHLITATGQRVTLRCSPRSGDLSVYWYQQSLDQGLQFLIQYYNGEERAKGNILERFSAQQFPDLHSELNLSSLELGDSALYFCASSVQGNDNSPLHFGNGTRLTVT.

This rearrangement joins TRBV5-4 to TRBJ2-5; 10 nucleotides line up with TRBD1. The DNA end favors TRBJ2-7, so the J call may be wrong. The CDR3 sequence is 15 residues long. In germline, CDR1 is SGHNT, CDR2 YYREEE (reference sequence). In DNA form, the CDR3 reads TGTGCCAGCAGCCTTTTGACAGGGGGCAGATACGAGCAGTACTTC. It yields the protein CASSLLTGGRYEQYF.